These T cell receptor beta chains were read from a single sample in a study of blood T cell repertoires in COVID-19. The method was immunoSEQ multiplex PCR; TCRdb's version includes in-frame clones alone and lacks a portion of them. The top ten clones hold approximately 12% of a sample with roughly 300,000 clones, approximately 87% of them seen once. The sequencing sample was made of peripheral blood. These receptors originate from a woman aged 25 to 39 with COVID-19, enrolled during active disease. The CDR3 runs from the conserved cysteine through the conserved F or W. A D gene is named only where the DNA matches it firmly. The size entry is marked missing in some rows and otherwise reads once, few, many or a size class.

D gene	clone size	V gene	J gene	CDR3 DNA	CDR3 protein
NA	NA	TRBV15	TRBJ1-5	TGTGCCACCAGCAGAGATACGGGGGATCAGCCCCAGCATTTT	CATSRDTGDQPQHF
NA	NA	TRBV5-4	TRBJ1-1	TGTGCCAGCAGCTTAAGGGGCACTGAAGCTTTCTTT	CASSLRGTEAFF
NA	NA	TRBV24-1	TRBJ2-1	TGTGCCACCAGTGCCAGGAGGCTCGGCCCAAATGAGCAGTTCTTC	CATSARRLGPNEQFF
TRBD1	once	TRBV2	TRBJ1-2	TGTGCCAGCAGCTCATGGGACAGGACTAACTATGGCTACACCTTC	CASSSWDRTNYGYTF
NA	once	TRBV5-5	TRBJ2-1	TGTGCCAGCAGCTTTGGCGGGCGTTTCTACAATGAGCAGTTCTTC	CASSFGGRFYNEQFF
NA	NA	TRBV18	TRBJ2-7	TGTGCCAGCTCACCGGGAGAGTCCTACGAGCAGTACTTC	CASSPGESYEQYF
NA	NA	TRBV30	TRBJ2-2	TGTGCCTGGAGTGCCGGGACAACCGGGGAGCTGTTTTTT	CAWSAGTTGELFF
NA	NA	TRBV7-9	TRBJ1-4	TGTGCCAGCAGCTTCCGGGTTGAAAAACTGTTTTTT	CASSFRVEKLFF
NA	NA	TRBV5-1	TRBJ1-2	TGCGCCAGCAGCACCGACACATACGACGGCTATGGCTACACCTTC	CASSTDTYDGYGYTF
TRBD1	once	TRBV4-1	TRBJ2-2	TGCGCCAGCAGCCAAGAAGGTCAGGGGGCTACCGGGGAGCTGTTTTTT	CASSQEGQGATGELFF
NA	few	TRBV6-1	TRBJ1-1	TGTGCCAGCAGTGAAGTCCCCCGTGAAGCTTTCTTT	CASSEVPREAFF
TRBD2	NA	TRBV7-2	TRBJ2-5	TGTGCCAGCAGCTTAGCGGGTTGGGCTAGCGGGTCGCAAGAGGCCCAGTACTTC	CASSLAGWASGSQEAQYF
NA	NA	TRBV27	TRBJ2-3	TGTGCCAGCAGTTTATGGGCTGCCAGGGTGGGAACAGATACGCAGTATTTT	CASSLWAARVGTDTQYF
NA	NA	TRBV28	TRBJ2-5	TGTGCCACCCGGGGTGGAGAGACCCAGTACTTC	CATRGGETQYF
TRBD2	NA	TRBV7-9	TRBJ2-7	TGTGCCAGCAGTCCCTCTAGCGGGTACTCCTACGAGCAGTACTTC	CASSPSSGYSYEQYF
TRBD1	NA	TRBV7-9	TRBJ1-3	TGTGCCAGCAGGTCAGGGGGATCTGACACCATATATTTT	CASRSGGSDTIYF
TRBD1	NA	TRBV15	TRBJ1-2	TGTGCCACCAGCAGAGCAGGACAGGGTGTGGATGGCTACACCTTC	CATSRAGQGVDGYTF
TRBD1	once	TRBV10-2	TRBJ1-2	TGCGCCAGCAGTGATTCCCAAGGACAGGGGGCTTTGGGTGGCTACACCTTC	CASSDSQGQGALGGYTF
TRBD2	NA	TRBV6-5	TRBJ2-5	TGTGCCAGCAGTTCCCCGGGACTATACACGGAGACCCAGTACTTC	CASSSPGLYTETQYF
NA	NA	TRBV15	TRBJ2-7	TGTGCCACCAGCGACCGGGACACCCACTACGAGCAGTACTTC	CATSDRDTHYEQYF
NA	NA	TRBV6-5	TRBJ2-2	TGTGCCAGGTCTCCAGCGAACACCGGGGAGCTGTTTTTT	CARSPANTGELFF
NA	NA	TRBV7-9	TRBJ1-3	TGTGCCAGCAGCTATAACAGCCTAAACAGAAACACCATATATTTT	CASSYNSLNRNTIYF
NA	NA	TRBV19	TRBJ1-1	TGTGCCAGTAGTCGCGGGGGTCAAAGTGAAGCTTTCTTT	CASSRGGQSEAFF
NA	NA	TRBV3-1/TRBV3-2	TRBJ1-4	TGTGCCAGCAGCCGAGGTAACAATGAAAAACTGTTTTTT	CASSRGNNEKLFF
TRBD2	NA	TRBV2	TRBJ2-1	TGTGCCAGCAGTGAGACACTAGCGGGGGGGATCTCCTACAATGAGCAGTTCTTC	CASSETLAGGISYNEQFF
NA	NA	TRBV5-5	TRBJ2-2	TGTGCCAGCAGCTTGGGGGGGCAGACCGGGGAGCTGTTTTTT	CASSLGGQTGELFF
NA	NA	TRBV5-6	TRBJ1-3	TGTGCCAGCAGCACTCTGAGCTCTGGAAACACCATATATTTT	CASSTLSSGNTIYF
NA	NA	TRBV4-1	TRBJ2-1	TGCGCCAGCAGCCCCCCCGTTAGTTTAGAGCAGTTCTTC	CASSPPVSLEQFF
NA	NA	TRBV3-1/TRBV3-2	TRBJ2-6	TGTGCCAGCAGCCAAGTAGGAGGGTTAAGTTTGAGTGGGGCCAACGTCCTGACTTTC	CASSQVGGLSLSGANVLTF
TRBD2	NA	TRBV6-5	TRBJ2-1	TGTGCCAGCAGTCAGCTAGCGGGGGGGCGAAATGAGCAGTTCTTC	CASSQLAGGRNEQFF
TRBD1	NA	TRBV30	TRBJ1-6	TGTGCCTGGACTACCGGGACAGGCTTTAATTCACCCCTCCACTTT	CAWTTGTGFNSPLHF
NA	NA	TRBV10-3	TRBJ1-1	TGTGCCATCAGCGCCCCTGGACAGATATACCCTGAAGCTTTCTTT	CAISAPGQIYPEAFF
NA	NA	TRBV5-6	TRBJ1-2	TGTGCCAGCAGCTATGCAGGGATGTATGGCTACACCTTC	CASSYAGMYGYTF
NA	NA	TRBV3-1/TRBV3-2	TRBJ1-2	TGTGCCAGCAGCCAAGGGGCGGGGCGATATGGCTACACCTTC	CASSQGAGRYGYTF
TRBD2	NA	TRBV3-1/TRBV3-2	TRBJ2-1	TGTGCCAGCAGCCAAACCCTAGCGGGGGGATTGGAGCAGTTCTTC	CASSQTLAGGLEQFF
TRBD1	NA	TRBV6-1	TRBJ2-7	TGTGCCAGCAGTGAAGCGGGACAGGGGCGCAACTTC	CASSEAGQGRNF
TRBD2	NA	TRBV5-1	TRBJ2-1	TGCGCCAGCAGCTTCGGACTAGCTACCGATGAGCAGTTCTTC	CASSFGLATDEQFF
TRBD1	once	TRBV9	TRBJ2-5	TGTGCCAGCAGCGTGGGACAGTCACTTAAGACCCAGTACTTC	CASSVGQSLKTQYF
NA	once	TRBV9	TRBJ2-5	TGTGCCAGCAGCGTAGAACTTTGGGGCGGGGACGCGGAGACCCAGTACTTC	CASSVELWGGDAETQYF
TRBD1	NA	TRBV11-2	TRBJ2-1	TGTGCCAGCAACAACGCCGGGACAGGGGTATTCAATGAGCAGTTCTTC	CASNNAGTGVFNEQFF
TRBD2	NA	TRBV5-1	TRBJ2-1	TGCGCCAGCAGCGTAACTCTAGCGGGGGGGAACGGTGAGCAGTTCTTC	CASSVTLAGGNGEQFF
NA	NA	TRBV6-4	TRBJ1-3	TGTGCCAGCATCAAGGACACCGGAGTTGATGGAAACACCATATATTTT	CASIKDTGVDGNTIYF
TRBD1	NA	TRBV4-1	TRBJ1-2	TGCGCCAGCAGCCGTCAGACAGGGGGGTCTAACTATGGCTACACCTTC	CASSRQTGGSNYGYTF
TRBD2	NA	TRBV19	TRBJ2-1	TGTGCCAGTAGTGTTAGCGGGGGGTCCTACAATGAGCAGTTCTTC	CASSVSGGSYNEQFF
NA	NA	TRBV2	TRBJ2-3	TGTGCCACCTCCGAGAACGGACTTAGCACAGATACGCAGTATTTT	CATSENGLSTDTQYF
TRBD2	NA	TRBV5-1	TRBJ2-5	TGCGCCAGCAGTGGGCTAGCGGGGGGGCTAGAGACCCAGTACTTC	CASSGLAGGLETQYF
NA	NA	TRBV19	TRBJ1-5	TGTGCCAGTAGTATGGTGAAGGCAGGGATTCAGCCCCAGCATTTT	CASSMVKAGIQPQHF
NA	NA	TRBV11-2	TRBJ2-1	TGTGCCAGCAGGACCTTAAGGGGGACTACAGGGAGGACTGAGCAGTTCTTC	CASRTLRGTTGRTEQFF
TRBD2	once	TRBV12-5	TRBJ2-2	TGTGCTAGTGCCATGCCCAGCGGGGGGGCCGGGCGCGAGCTGTTTTTT	CASAMPSGGAGRELFF
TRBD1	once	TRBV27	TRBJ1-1	TGTGCCAGCAGTCAACAGGGGGCCGCGGTCCGGGCTTTCTTT	CASSQQGAAVRAFF
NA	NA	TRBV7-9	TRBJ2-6	TGTGCCAGCAGCAAATCCAGGGCGGAGGGCTCTGGGGCCAACGTCCTGACTTTC	CASSKSRAEGSGANVLTF
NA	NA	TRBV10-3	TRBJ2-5	TGTGCCATCAGTGACAGGGGTCTTGAAGAGACCCAGTACTTC	CAISDRGLEETQYF
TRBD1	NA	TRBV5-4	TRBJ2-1	TGTGCCAGCAGCTCCGGGACAGGCCGCTCCTACAATGAGCAGTTCTTC	CASSSGTGRSYNEQFF